These 2 T cell receptor delta chains came from one sample sequenced in a study of γδ T cells in repeated Plasmodium falciparum infection (dated by TCRdb to the early 2020s). Vgamma9/Vdelta2+ and Vdelta2-negative gammadelta T cell populations were flow-sorted from peripheral blood mononuclear cells for bulk TCR repertoire analysis. The library was built by means of multiplex PCR. The sequencer listed for this sample is Illumina MiSeq. TCRdb reanalyzed the public reads with the CATT caller, and identical DNA sequences were merged afterwards. This sample lists about 51,000 delta-chain clones; about 1.9% were detected once. Together, the top ten hold about 24% of the sample. The material sequenced was gamma-delta T cells from blood. Source of these receptors: a pool of human donors (malaria-infected and uninfected, not separated).

About this clone: A read error is the likely source, as a far larger clone sits one nucleotide away. At the DNA level, this CDR3 is encoded by other sequences in the same sample as well. The CDR3 sequence: CALGKGPPGPLPWGYTDKLIF. The CDR3 DNA reads as TGTGCTCTTGGGAAGGGCCCCCCAGGACCTCTACCCTGGGGGTACACCGATAAACTCATCTTC. For the V gene the call is TRDV1; the J gene has no call; the D call of TRDD3 is as the table states it, not checked on the DNA. The CDR3 totals 21 residues. Germline lookup yields CDR1 TSWWSYY and CDR2 QGS.

To note about this clone: This likely stems from a read error, as it lies one base from a far larger clone. This chain connects TRDV1 to TRDJ1; the D gene could be TRDD2 or TRDD3 (5 bases each). Matching the DNA to germline supplied the J gene, which TCRdb does not give. V was clipped by 3 bases and J by 3 bases, with 29 bases between them. This CDR3 region has 20 residues. The germline CDR1 and CDR2 sequences are TSWWSYY and QGS. The CDR3 region is CALGEAYYRGYSCSSDKLIF. CDR3 bases: TGTGCTCTTGGGGAGGCTTACTATAGGGGGTACTCGTGTTCCTCCGATAAACTCATCTTT.